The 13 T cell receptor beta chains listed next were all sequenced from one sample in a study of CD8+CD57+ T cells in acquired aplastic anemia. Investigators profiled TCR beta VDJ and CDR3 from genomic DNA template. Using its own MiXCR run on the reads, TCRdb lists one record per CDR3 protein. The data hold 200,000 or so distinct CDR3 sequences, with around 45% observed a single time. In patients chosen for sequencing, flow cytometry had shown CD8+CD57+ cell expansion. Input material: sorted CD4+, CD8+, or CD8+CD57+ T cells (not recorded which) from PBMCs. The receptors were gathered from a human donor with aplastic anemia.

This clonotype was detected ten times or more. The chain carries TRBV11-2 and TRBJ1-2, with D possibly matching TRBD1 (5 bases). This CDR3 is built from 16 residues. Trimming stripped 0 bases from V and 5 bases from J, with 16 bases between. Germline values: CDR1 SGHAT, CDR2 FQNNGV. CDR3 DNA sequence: TGTGCCAGCAGCTTAGATAGGACACAAACCTCTTATGGCTACACCTTC. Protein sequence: CASSLDRTQTSYGYTF.

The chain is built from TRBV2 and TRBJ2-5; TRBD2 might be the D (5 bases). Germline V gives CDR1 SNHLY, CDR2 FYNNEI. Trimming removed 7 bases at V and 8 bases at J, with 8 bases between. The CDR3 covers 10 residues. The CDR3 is CASTSGTQYF. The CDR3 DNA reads TGTGCCAGCACCAGCGGTACCCAGTACTTC. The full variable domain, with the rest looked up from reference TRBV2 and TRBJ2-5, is EPEVTQTPSHQVTQMGQEVILRCVPISNHLYFYWYRQILGQKVEFLVSFYNNEISEKSEIFDDQFSVERPDGSNFTLKIRSTKLEDSAMYFCASTSGTQYFGPGTRLLVL.

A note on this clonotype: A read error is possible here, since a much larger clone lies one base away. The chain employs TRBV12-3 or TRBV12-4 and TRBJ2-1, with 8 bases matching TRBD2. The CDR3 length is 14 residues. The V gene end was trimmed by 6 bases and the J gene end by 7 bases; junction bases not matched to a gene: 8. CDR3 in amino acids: CASRFLLAVNEQFF. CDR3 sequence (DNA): TGTGCCAGCAGGTTTTTACTAGCGGTGAATGAGCAGTTCTTC.

The CDR3, as DNA: TGTGCCAGTAGACCCCCAGGCTATGGCTACACCTTC. It specifies CASRPPGYGYTF. The chain has TRBV19 and TRBJ1-2; D unresolved. The CDR3 sequence is 12 residues long. CDR1 is LNHDA, CDR2 SQIVND, per germline (reference sequence). V lost 6 bases and J lost 4, with 9 bases in between.

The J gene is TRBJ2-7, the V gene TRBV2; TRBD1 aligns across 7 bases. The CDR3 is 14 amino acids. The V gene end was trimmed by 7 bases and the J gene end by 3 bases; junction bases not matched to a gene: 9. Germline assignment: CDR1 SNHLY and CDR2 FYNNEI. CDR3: CASTSGQTDYEQYF. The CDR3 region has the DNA TGTGCCAGCACTTCGGGACAGACAGACTACGAGCAGTACTTC.

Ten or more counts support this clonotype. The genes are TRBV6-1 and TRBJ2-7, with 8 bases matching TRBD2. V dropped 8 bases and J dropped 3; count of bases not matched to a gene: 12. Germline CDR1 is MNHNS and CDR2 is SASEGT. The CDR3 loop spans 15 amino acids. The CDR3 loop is CASSDWTSRVYEQYF. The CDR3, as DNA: TGTGCCAGCTCCGATTGGACTAGCCGTGTCTACGAGCAGTACTTC.

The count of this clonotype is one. CDR3 sequence: CASSPLPPTSEQYF. Here the CDR3 DNA reads TGTGCCAGCAGCCCGCTGCCACCGACTAGTGAGCAGTACTTC. The V and J genes are TRBV7-9 and TRBJ2-7; D perhaps matches TRBD2 (6 bases). V shed 5 bases and J shed 7 bases, with 18 bases lying between them. Looked up from germline, CDR1 is SEHNR and CDR2 is FQNEAQ (reference sequence). The CDR3 is 14 amino acids.

The CDR3 protein is CASSELGLGYEQYF. DNA of the CDR3: TGTGCCAGCAGTGAATTGGGACTAGGCTACGAGCAGTACTTC. The V and J genes are TRBV25-1 and TRBJ2-7; 8 nucleotides line up with TRBD2. The CDR3 is 14 amino acids. The ends lost 1 base at V and 3 bases at J; junction bases unmatched: 2. Germline V gene data show CDR1 as MGHDK and CDR2 as SYGVNS.

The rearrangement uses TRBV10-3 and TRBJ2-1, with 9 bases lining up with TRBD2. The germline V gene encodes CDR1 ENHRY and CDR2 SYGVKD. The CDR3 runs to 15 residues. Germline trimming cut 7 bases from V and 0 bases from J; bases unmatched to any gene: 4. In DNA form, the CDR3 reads TGTGCCATCATGCCGGGACTAGCCTCCTACAATGAGCAGTTCTTC. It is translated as CAIMPGLASYNEQFF.

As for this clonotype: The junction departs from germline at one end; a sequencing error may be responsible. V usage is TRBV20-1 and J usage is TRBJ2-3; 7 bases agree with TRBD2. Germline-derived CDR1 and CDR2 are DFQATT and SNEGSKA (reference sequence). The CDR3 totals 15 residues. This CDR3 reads CSARGLAAAQDTQYF. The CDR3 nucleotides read TGCAGTGCTAGAGGCCTAGCGGCCGCTCAAGATACGCAATATTTT.

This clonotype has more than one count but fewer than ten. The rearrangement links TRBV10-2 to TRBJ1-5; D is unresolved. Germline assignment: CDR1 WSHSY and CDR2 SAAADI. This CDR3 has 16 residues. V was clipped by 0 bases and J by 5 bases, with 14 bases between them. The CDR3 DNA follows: TGCGCCAGCAGTGAGTCGAACTATGGGAGGGATCAGCCCCAGCATTTT. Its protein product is CASSESNYGRDQPQHF.

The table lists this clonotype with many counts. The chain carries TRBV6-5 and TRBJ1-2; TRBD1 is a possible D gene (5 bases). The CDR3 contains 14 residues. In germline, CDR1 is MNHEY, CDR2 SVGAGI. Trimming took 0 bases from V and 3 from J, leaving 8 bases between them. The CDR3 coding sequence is TGTGCCAGCAGTTACTCGGAGGGGCACTATGGCTACACCTTC. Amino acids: CASSYSEGHYGYTF.

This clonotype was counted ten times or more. The CDR3 spells CASSRTNTEAFF. The CDR3 bases are TGCGCCAGCAGCCGGACTAACACTGAAGCTTTCTTT. The rearrangement uses TRBV5-1 and TRBJ1-1; D not certain. This CDR3 is built from 12 residues. Trimming shortened V by 4 bases and J by 2 bases, and 6 bases separated the two germline ends. The V gene's germline CDR1 is SGHRS and CDR2 YFSETQ.